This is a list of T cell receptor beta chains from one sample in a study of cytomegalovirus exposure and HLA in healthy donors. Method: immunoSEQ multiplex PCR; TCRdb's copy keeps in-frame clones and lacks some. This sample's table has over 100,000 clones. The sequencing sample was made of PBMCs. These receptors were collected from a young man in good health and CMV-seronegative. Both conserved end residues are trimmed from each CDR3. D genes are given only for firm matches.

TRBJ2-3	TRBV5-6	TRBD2	ASSFGLGLRDTQY
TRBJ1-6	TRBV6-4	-	ASSVEGTIGSPLH
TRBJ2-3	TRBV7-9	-	ASSRSGSTDTQY
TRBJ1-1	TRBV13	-	ASSLQGSSTEAF
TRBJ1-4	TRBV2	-	ASLGRDEKLF
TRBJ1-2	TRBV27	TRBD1	ASSLGTGRYGYT
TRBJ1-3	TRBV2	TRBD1	ASSRQGPSSGNTIY
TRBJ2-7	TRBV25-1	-	ASSPYGTYEQY
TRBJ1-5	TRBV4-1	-	ASSLGVNQPQH
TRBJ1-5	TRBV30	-	AWSLGALSNQPQH
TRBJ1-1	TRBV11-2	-	ASSPGVVEAF
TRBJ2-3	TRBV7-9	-	ASSLERGGITDTQY
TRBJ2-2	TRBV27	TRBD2	ASSWSGMTDYTGELF
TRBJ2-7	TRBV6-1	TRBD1	ASTRQGRTYEQY
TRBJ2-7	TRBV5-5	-	ASSFGGTGRSYEQY
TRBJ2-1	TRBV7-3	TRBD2	ASSSGLADYNEQF
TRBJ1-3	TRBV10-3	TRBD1	AISETGGGGNTIY
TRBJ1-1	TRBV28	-	ASSSPGRDGMNTEAF
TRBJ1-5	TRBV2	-	ASRSDGTVIFPEH
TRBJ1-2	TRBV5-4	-	ASSPHVEGVGYT